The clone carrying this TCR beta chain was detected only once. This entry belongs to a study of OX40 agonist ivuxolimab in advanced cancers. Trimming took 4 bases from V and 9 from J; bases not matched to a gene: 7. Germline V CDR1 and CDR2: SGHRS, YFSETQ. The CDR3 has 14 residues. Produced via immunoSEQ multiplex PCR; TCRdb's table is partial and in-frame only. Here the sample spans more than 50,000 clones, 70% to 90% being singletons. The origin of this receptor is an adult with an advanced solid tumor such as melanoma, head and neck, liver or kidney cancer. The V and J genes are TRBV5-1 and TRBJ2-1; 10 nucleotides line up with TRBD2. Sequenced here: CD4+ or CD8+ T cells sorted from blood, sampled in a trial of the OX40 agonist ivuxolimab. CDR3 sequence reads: CASSGAGGQGEQFF. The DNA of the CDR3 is TGCGCCAGCAGCGGAGCGGGGGGGCAGGGTGAGCAGTTCTTC.